Listed below are T cell receptor beta chains from one sample, sequenced in a study of control samples from healthy donors and cancer patients. Produced via immunoSEQ multiplex PCR; TCRdb's table is partial and in-frame only. The top ten clones hold more than 5.5% of a sample with about 74,000 clones, over 75% of them seen once. Material: blood. These receptors originate from a woman between 50 and 59 years old in good health. Both conserved end residues are part of each CDR3. A D gene is named only where the DNA matches it firmly. Some rows mark clone size as missing; the rest say once, few, many or name a class of expanded clone.

>TRBV27|-|TRBJ1-5|TRBD1
TGTGCCAGCAGAAGGACAGGGTCAAATCAGCCCCAGCATTTT
CASRRTGSNQPQHF
>TRBV9|-|TRBJ1-2|TRBD1
TGTGCCAGCAGCGAAACAGGGGGCGTTTATCCCTATGGCTACACCTTC
CASSETGGVYPYGYTF
>TRBV9|-|TRBJ2-2|-
TGTGCCAGCAGCCGGCAAGGAGGGGCGAACACCGGGGAGCTGTTTTTT
CASSRQGGANTGELFF
>TRBV9|-|TRBJ2-2|TRBD1
TGTGCCAGCAGCTTAAGGGGGCCCGGGGAGCTGTTTTTT
CASSLRGPGELFF
>TRBV10-3|-|TRBJ1-3|-
TGTGCCATCAGATGGACGGGCTCTGGAAACACCATATATTTT
CAIRWTGSGNTIYF
>TRBV2|-|TRBJ1-1|TRBD1
TGTGCCAGCAGTGAAGGGGACAGAGAAGCTTTCTTT
CASSEGDREAFF
>TRBV9|-|TRBJ2-3|TRBD2
TGTGCCAGCAGCCCTTACCGTGGGGGGGGATACACAGATACGCAGTATTTT
CASSPYRGGGYTDTQYF
>TRBV9|-|TRBJ2-5|-
TGTGCCAGCAGCGTCGGTCAGAGACAAGAGACCCAGTACTTC
CASSVGQRQETQYF
>TRBV2|-|TRBJ2-1|-
TGTGCCAGCAATCCAAGGTTCTCCTACAATGAGCAGTTCTTC
CASNPRFSYNEQFF
>TRBV10-3|few|TRBJ1-1|-
TGTGCCATCAGTGACACGGCGGTTAAGGACAACACGGCGATCCCGAACACTGAAGCTTTCTTT
CAISDTAVKDNTAIPNTEAFF
>TRBV15|once|TRBJ1-2|-
TGTGCCACCAGCAGAGATCTCTCCCCCATATCGACGGATGCCCTCTATGGCTACACCTTC
CATSRDLSPISTDALYGYTF
>TRBV27|-|TRBJ2-7|TRBD1
TGTGCCACCCGGCAACGGACAGGGACCCACGAGCAGTACTTC
CATRQRTGTHEQYF
>TRBV24-1|-|TRBJ2-3|-
TGTGCCACCAGTGATTCCCTTCCAGGGACAGATACGCAGTATTTT
CATSDSLPGTDTQYF
>TRBV6-1|-|TRBJ2-7|-
TGTGCCAGCAGTGAAATGGGGTCCGAGCAGTACTTC
CASSEMGSEQYF
>TRBV2|-|TRBJ1-2|TRBD1
TGTGCCAGCATCCGGACAGGGTTTCGCTACACCTTC
CASIRTGFRYTF
>TRBV5-4|-|TRBJ1-2|-
TGTGCCAGCAGCCCGAGAGACAGCTGGGGGTATGGCTACACCTTC
CASSPRDSWGYGYTF
>TRBV5-1|-|TRBJ2-7|-
TGCGCCAGCAGCTTGAGTCTTCCCTACGAGCAGTACTTC
CASSLSLPYEQYF
>TRBV9|-|TRBJ2-3|TRBD2
TGTGCCAGCAGCGTAGGATCCGGGGGGACAGATACGCAGTATTTT
CASSVGSGGTDTQYF
>TRBV18|-|TRBJ1-6|TRBD1
TGTGCCAGCTCGCCGCAAGGAGGGGGCTCTGATAATTCACCCCTCCACTTT
CASSPQGGGSDNSPLHF
>TRBV2|-|TRBJ1-5|-
TGTGCCAGCAGTGTTAGGAATCAGCCCCAGCATTTT
CASSVRNQPQHF
>TRBV7-6|once|TRBJ2-5|-
TGTGCCAGCAGCATTGGACAGGGAGGGAACCAAGAGACCCAGTACTTC
CASSIGQGGNQETQYF
>TRBV7-2|-|TRBJ1-4|TRBD1
TGTGCCAGCAGCTTTCGGACAGGGGCAAATGAAAAACTGTTTTTT
CASSFRTGANEKLFF
>TRBV5-1|-|TRBJ2-3|TRBD2
TGCGCCAGCAGCTTAAACCTAGCGGGGGCGGGAGATACGCAGTATTTT
CASSLNLAGAGDTQYF
>TRBV5-6|-|TRBJ1-2|-
TGTGCCAGCAGCCCCCGCTTAGCTGGCTACACCTTC
CASSPRLAGYTF
>TRBV2|-|TRBJ1-4|-
TGTGCCAGCACGTCCAGGGCGGGGGAGGGAACTAATGAAAAACTGTTTTTT
CASTSRAGEGTNEKLFF
>TRBV6-1|-|TRBJ1-2|-
TGTGCCAGCAGTGACCAGACTCAATCCTATGGCTACACCTTC
CASSDQTQSYGYTF
>TRBV7-9|-|TRBJ2-2|TRBD2
TGTGCCAGCAGCTTGACAGAGCCGAGCGGGGCCGGGGAGCTGTTTTTT
CASSLTEPSGAGELFF
>TRBV10-1|few|TRBJ1-1|-
TGCGCCAGCAGTGAGCAACTATATGACAGGGAAGCTTTCTTT
CASSEQLYDREAFF
>TRBV5-1|-|TRBJ1-1|-
TGCGCCAGCAGCTTGGGAGTAGCGAACACTGAAGCTTTCTTT
CASSLGVANTEAFF
>TRBV11-2|-|TRBJ2-2|-
TGTGCCAGCAGCCGGGGGTGGGAGAACACCGGGGAGCTGTTTTTT
CASSRGWENTGELFF
>TRBV29-1|-|TRBJ2-1|TRBD2
TGCAGCGTTGAACCATCTAGCGGGGGGGCCACCTACAATGAGCAGTTCTTC
CSVEPSSGGATYNEQFF
>TRBV13|-|TRBJ1-1|TRBD1
TGTGCCAGCAGCGGACAGGGCGAAGGCAAAAACACTGAAGCTTTCTTT
CASSGQGEGKNTEAFF
>TRBV10-2|-|TRBJ2-7|-
TGCGCCAGCAGTGAACAGGACGAGCAGTACTTC
CASSEQDEQYF
>TRBV6-5|-|TRBJ1-1|TRBD1
TGTGCCACCAGACAGGATAGGGACAGGAGAAAAGCTTTCTTT
CATRQDRDRRKAFF
>TRBV5-1|-|TRBJ2-2|-
TGCGCCAGCAGACTTACTCCGGGGGGCCCCATCGGGGAGCTGTTTTTT
CASRLTPGGPIGELFF
>TRBV19|-|TRBJ1-1|-
TGTGCCAGTAGTATAGCTTGGGGCACTGAAGCTTTCTTT
CASSIAWGTEAFF
>TRBV19|-|TRBJ1-1|TRBD1
TGTGCCAGTAGCTACGGGGACAGGGCCTTTAACGAAGCTTTCTTT
CASSYGDRAFNEAFF
>TRBV6-5|-|TRBJ2-7|-
TGTGCCAGCAGCGCAAGGCCGGGATCTTCCTACGAGCAGTACTTC
CASSARPGSSYEQYF
>TRBV29-1|once|TRBJ1-3|-
TGCAGCGTTACGGGGGGGAACTCTGGAAACACCATATATTTT
CSVTGGNSGNTIYF
>TRBV5-6|-|TRBJ2-1|-
TGTGCCAGCAGCTTGGTGGGACGGTCCAGGGCCACGGGTGAGCAGTTCTTC
CASSLVGRSRATGEQFF
>TRBV3-1/TRBV3-2|-|TRBJ1-6|-
TGTGCCAGCAGCCGATCGACAGGTTCAGGGAATTCACCCCTCCACTTT
CASSRSTGSGNSPLHF
>TRBV30|-|TRBJ1-3|-
TGTGCCTGGCTCCGGGGAAACACCATATATTTT
CAWLRGNTIYF
>TRBV29-1|-|TRBJ1-2|TRBD1
TGCAGCGTTGAAACAGGGGATGGTGGCTACACCTTC
CSVETGDGGYTF
>TRBV2|-|TRBJ2-1|TRBD1
TGTGCCAGCAGGAAAGGACAGGGGGTAGCCTTATTTTCGGAGCAGTTCTTC
CASRKGQGVALFSEQFF
>TRBV20-1|-|TRBJ2-7|-
TGCAGTGCTAGTCTTGACCCCAGCTCCTACGAGCAGTACTTC
CSASLDPSSYEQYF
>TRBV6-1|-|TRBJ1-1|-
TGTGCCAGCAGTGAAGGGGGGCCGAACACTGAAGCTTTCTTT
CASSEGGPNTEAFF
>TRBV30|-|TRBJ1-1|-
TGTGCCTGGAGTATCAAGGTTAACACTGAAGCTTTCTTT
CAWSIKVNTEAFF
>TRBV30|-|TRBJ2-7|-
TGTGCCTGGACTACGTCTCTGGCGGGGATCCACTACGAGCAGTACTTC
CAWTTSLAGIHYEQYF
>TRBV13|-|TRBJ1-2|TRBD1
TGTGCCAGCGCTTATTACACGGTGGCCGGGACAGGGGGCGAAATGGCCTTC
CASAYYTVAGTGGEMAF
>TRBV29-1|-|TRBJ2-3|-
TGCAGCGTTGTTGGTAGCACAGATACGCAGTATTTT
CSVVGSTDTQYF
>TRBV11-3|-|TRBJ2-1|TRBD1
TGTGCCAGCAGCCCCCCCGGACAGGGATCCTTAAAGTTCTTC
CASSPPGQGSLKFF
>TRBV6-5|-|TRBJ2-2|-
TGTGCCAGCAGCACGGGGTACTATCACACCGGGGAGCTGTTTTTT
CASSTGYYHTGELFF
>TRBV2|-|TRBJ1-6|TRBD1
TGTGCCAGCAACCTTAGACAGGGATCTGTCTCACCCCTCCACTTT
CASNLRQGSVSPLHF
>TRBV21-1|-|TRBJ2-3|-
TGTGCCTCCCAATGCGATTATACGCAGTATTTT
CASQCDYTQYF
>TRBV2|once|TRBJ2-2|-
TGTGCCAGCAGTGAAGTAAGGAACACCGGGGAGCTGTTTTTT
CASSEVRNTGELFF
>TRBV19|-|TRBJ1-1|-
TGTGCCAGTAGTAAAAAAGCTAGTAGCACTGAAGCTTTCTTT
CASSKKASSTEAFF
>TRBV5-1|-|TRBJ2-7|-
TGCGCCAGCAGCTTGGTCGGCCTTAGGGAGCAGTACTTC
CASSLVGLREQYF
>TRBV5-1|-|TRBJ1-1|-
TGCGCCAGCAGCTTGGTACTTGGGGGGAACACCGAAGCTTTCTTT
CASSLVLGGNTEAFF
>TRBV30|-|TRBJ2-1|-
TGTGCCTGGAGCGCGGGGCAGGGAATCAACAATGAGCAGTTCTTC
CAWSAGQGINNEQFF